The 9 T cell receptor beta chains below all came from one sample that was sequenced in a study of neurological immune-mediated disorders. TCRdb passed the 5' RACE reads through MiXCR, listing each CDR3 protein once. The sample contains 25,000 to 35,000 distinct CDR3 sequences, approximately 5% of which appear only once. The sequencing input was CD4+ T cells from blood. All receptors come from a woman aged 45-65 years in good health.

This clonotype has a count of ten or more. The CDR3 region has the DNA TGTGCCATCAGTGATACAGGGGGTAGGGAGACCCAGTACTTC. This sequence encodes CAISDTGGRETQYF. The chain combines TRBV10-3 with TRBJ2-5; 8 bases match TRBD1. The trim removed 3 bases at V and 5 bases at J, leaving 5 bases unmatched. This CDR3 is 14 amino acids long. Germline V lookup: CDR1 ENHRY, CDR2 SYGVKD.

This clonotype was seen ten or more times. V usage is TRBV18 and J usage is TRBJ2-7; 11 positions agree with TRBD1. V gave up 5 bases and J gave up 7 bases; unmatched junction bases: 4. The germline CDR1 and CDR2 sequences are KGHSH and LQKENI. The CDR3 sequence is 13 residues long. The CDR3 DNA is TGTGCCAGCTCAGCCGGGACAGGGGGGGAGCAGTACTTC. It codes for CASSAGTGGEQYF. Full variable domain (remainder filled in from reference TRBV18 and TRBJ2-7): NAGVMQNPRHLVRRRGQEARLRCSPMKGHSHVYWYRQLPEEGLKFMVYLQKENIIDESGMPKERFSAEFPKEGPSILRIQQVVRGDSAAYFCASSAGTGGEQYFGPGTRLTVT.

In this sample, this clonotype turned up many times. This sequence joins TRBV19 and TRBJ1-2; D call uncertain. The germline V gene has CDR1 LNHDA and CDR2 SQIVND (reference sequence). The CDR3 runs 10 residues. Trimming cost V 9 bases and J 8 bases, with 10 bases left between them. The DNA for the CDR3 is TGTGCCAGCATCCCGCGCGGCTACACCTTC. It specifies CASIPRGYTF.

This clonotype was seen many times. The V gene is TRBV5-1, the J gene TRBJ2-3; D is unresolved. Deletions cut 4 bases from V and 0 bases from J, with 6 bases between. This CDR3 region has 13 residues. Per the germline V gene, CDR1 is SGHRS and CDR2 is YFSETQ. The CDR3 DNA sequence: TGCGCCAGCAGCCCCCTTAGCACAGATACGCAGTATTTT. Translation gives CASSPLSTDTQYF.

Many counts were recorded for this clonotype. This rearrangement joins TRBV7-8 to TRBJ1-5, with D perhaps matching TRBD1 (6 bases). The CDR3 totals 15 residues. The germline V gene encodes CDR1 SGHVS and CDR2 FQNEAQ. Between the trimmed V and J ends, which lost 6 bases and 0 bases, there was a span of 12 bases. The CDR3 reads CASSPTGHSNQPQHF. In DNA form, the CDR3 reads TGTGCCAGCAGTCCAACAGGGCATAGCAATCAGCCCCAGCATTTT.

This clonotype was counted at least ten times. The CDR3 is CASRTGTGNTEAFF. The DNA of the CDR3 is TGTGCCAGCAGAACCGGGACAGGGAACACTGAAGCTTTCTTT. The chain links TRBV6-2 or TRBV6-3 to TRBJ1-1; 8 bases match TRBD1. Losses at the gene ends were 6 bases for V and 1 base for J; bases not matched to a gene: 4. The germline gives CDR1 MNHEY, CDR2 SVGEGT. This CDR3 spans 14 amino acids.

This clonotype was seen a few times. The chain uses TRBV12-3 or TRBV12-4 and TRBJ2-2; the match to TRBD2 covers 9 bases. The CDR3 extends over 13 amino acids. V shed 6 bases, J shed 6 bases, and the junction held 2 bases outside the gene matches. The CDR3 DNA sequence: TGTGCCAGCAGGCGGGGGGGGGCCGGGGAGCTGTTTTTT. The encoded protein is CASRRGGAGELFF.

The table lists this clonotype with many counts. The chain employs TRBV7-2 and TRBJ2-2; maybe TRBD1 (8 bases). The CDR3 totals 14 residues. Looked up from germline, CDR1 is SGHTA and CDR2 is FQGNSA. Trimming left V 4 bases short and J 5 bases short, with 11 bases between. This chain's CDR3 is CASSSQGGTGELFF. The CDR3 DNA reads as TGTGCCAGCAGCTCACAGGGGGGGACCGGGGAGCTGTTTTTT. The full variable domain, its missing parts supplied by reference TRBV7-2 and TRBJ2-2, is GAGVSQSPSNKVTEKGKDVELRCDPISGHTALYWYRQSLGQGLEFLIYFQGNSAPDKSGLPSDRFSAERTGGSVSTLTIQRTQQEDSAVYLCASSSQGGTGELFFGEGSRLTVL.

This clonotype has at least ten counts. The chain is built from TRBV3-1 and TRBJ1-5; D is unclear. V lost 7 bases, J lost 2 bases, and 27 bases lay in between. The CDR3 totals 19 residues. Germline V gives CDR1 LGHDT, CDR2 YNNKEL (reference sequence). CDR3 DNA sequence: TGTGCCAGCACCCCACCCCATTCGGACGGAGAGTTTTGCAATCAGCCCCAGCATTTT. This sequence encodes CASTPPHSDGEFCNQPQHF.